This T cell receptor (beta chain) originates from a study of long-term antiretroviral therapy in people with HIV. An immunoSEQ assay, version v3.0, was performed at survey level. The data were produced by immunoSEQ multiplex PCR, yet TCRdb's version contains in-frame clones alone and is incomplete. The repertoire holds tens of thousands of clones, 79% seen once, with about 9.4% in the top ten. Cryopreserved PBMC, at about 0.95-10 million per sample, were present before DNA extraction. The receptor comes from a woman aged 40 to 49 with HIV. The sequenced sample was unsorted PBMCs, obtained 4.1 years after starting antiretroviral therapy.

The CDR3 sequence: CASSLRGSGSISYTQYF. The CDR3 DNA follows: TGTGCCAGCAGCTTGCGGGGTAGCGGGTCCATCTCGTATACGCAGTATTTT. The genes are TRBV5-4 and TRBJ2-3; 7 bases map to TRBD2. Germline V gene data show CDR1 as SGHNT and CDR2 as YYREEE (reference sequence). The CDR3 spans 17 residues. V shed 1 base, J shed 7 bases, and the junction held 15 bases outside the gene matches. Drawing the rest from reference TRBV5-4 and TRBJ2-3, the complete variable domain is ETGVTQSPTHLIKTRGQQVTLRCSSQSGHNTVSWYQQALGQGPQFIFQYYREEENGRGNFPPRFSGLQFPNYSSELNVNALELDDSALYLCASSLRGSGSISYTQYFGPGTRLTVL.